This T cell receptor (beta chain) derives from a study of control samples from healthy donors and cancer patients. CDR3 length: 14 residues. CDR1 SGHNT and CDR2 YYREEE come from the germline V gene (reference sequence). V was shortened by 6 bases and J by 1 base, with 13 bases between the two germline ends. Sequenced by immunoSEQ multiplex PCR; TCRdb stores in-frame clones only, minus some. The top ten clones hold roughly 7.8% of a sample with some 120,000 clones, around 90% of them seen once. The chain recombines TRBV5-4 with TRBJ1-1; tentative D call: TRBD1 (5 bases). Sequenced sample: blood. The clonotype originates from a young man in good health. The CDR3 nucleotides are TGTGCCAGCACTCGATCCAGGGCGAACACTGAAGCTTTCTTT. It yields the protein CASTRSRANTEAFF.